This TCR beta chain was documented in a study of human T cells and chemical hapten exposure. About the study: 2% DPC was applied to about 2 cm by about 2 cm of upper inner arm skin for sensitization.

The time point is: pre-sensitization, week 0. The treatment denotes: therapeutic diphenylcyclopropenone sensitization with weekly scalp DPC. The trim removed 2 bases at V and 5 bases at J, leaving 1 base unmatched. This CDR3 contains 14 residues. Germline V gives CDR1 SGHRS, CDR2 YFSETQ. TCRdb independently ran MiXCR on the RACE reads; one entry per CDR3 protein. This table holds 300,000 to 400,000 distinct CDR3 sequences, approximately 5% found once. This clonotype came up a few times. Sequenced material: whole blood, taken in connection with sensitization to the hapten diphenylcyclopropenone (DPC). The chain recombines TRBV5-1 with TRBJ1-6, with 7 bases lining up with TRBD1. This clonotype was obtained from a woman between 50 and 59 years old with alopecia areata. Some clones in this sample may be carry-over from other donors' samples. The chain's CDR3 is CASSFGQDNSPLHF. In nucleotides, the CDR3 is TGCGCCAGCAGCTTTGGACAGGATAATTCACCCCTCCACTTT.